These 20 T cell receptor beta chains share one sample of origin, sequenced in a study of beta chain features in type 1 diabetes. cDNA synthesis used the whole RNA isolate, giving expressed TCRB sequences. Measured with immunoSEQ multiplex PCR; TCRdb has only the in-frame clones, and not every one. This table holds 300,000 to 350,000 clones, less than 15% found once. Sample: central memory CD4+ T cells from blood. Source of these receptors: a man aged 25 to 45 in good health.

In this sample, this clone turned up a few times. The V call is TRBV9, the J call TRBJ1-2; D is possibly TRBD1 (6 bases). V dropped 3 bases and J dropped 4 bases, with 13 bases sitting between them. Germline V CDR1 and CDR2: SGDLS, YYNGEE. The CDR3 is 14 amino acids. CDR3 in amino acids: CASSAAIRGYGYTF. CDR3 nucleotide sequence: TGTGCCAGCAGCGCCGCGATCAGGGGCTATGGCTACACCTTC.

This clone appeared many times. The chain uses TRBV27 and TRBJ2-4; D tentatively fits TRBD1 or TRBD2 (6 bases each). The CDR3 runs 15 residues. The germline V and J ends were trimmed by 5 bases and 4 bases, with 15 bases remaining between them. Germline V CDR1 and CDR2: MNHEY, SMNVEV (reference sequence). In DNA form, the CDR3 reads TGTGCCAGCAGTCCCCAACAGGGAGGTAAAAACATTCAGTACTTC. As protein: CASSPQQGGKNIQYF.

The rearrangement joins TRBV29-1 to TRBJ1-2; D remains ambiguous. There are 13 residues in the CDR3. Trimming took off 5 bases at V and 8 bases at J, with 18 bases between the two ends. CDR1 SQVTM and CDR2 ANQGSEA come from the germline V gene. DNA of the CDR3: TGCAGCGTTCCTTTATCCTCACCAGCGGGCTACACCTTC. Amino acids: CSVPLSSPAGYTF.

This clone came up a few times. CDR3 nucleotides: TGTGCCAGCAGCTCCGTAGACAGGGGTGATGGCTACACCTTC. Protein sequence: CASSSVDRGDGYTF. The rearrangement joins TRBV5-6 to TRBJ1-2; 8 nucleotides align to TRBD1. Germline V CDR1 and CDR2: SGHDT, YYEEEE. The CDR3 spans 14 residues. V gave up 3 bases and J gave up 6 bases; unmatched junction bases: 7.

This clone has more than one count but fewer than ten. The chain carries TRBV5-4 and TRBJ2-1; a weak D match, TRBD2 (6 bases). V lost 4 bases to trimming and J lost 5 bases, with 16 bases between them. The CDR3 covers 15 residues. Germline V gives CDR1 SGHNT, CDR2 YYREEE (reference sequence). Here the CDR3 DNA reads TGTGCCAGCAGCCGAACTAGCCGCCAACACAATGAGCAGTTCTTC. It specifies CASSRTSRQHNEQFF.

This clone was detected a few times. The CDR3 coding sequence is TGTGCCAGCAGCTTAGGCTGGCAGGGAAGCGAAGCTTTCTTT. It translates to CASSLGWQGSEAFF. This chain joins TRBV11-2 and TRBJ1-1; tentatively, D is TRBD1 (5 bases). From germline, CDR1 is SGHAT and CDR2 FQNNGV. V dropped 1 base and J dropped 8 bases, with 14 bases sitting between them. The CDR3 spans 14 residues.

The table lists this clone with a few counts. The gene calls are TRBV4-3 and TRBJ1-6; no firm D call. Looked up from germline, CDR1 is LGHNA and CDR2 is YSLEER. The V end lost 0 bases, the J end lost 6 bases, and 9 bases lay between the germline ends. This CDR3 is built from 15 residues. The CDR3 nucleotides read TGCGCCAGCAGCCAAGATCCCAGACCTAATTCACCCCTCCACTTT. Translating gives CASSQDPRPNSPLHF.

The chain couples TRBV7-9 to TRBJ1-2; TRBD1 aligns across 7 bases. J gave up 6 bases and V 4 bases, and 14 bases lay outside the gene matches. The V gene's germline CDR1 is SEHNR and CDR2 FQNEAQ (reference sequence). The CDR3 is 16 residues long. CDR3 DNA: TGTGCCAGCAGCTATGAGGGGGCCCTACGTCGGGATGGCTACACCTTC. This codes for CASSYEGALRRDGYTF.

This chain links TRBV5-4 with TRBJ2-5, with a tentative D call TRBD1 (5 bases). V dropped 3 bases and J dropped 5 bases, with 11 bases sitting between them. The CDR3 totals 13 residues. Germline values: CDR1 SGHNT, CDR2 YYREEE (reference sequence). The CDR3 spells CASSSQGGETQYF. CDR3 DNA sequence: TGTGCCAGCAGCTCCCAGGGTGGGGAGACCCAGTACTTC.

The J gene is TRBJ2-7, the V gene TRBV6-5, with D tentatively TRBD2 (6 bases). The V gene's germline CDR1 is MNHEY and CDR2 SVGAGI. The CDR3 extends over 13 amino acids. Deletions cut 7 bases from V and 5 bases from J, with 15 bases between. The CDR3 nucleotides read TGTGCCAGCACCGGGGGTCATCCCAACGAGCAGTACGTC. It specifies CASTGGHPNEQYV.

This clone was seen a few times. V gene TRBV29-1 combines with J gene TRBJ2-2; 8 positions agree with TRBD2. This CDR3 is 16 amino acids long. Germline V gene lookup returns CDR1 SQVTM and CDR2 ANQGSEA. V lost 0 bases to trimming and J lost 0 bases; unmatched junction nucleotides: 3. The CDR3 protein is CSVEDLGLANTGELFF. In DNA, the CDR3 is TGCAGCGTTGAAGACCTGGGACTAGCGAACACCGGGGAGCTGTTTTTT.

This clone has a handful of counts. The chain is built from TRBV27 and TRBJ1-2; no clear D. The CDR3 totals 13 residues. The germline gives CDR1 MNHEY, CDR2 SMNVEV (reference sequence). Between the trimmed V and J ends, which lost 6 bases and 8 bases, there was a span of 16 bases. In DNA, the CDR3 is TGTGCCAGCAGCCAATCCCATTACTCCGGCTACACCTTC. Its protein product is CASSQSHYSGYTF.

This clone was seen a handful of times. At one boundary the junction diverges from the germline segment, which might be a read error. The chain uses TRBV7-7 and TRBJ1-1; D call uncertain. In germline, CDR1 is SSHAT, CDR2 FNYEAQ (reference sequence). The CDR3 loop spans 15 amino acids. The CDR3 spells CASSLRQGLNTEAFF. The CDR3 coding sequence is TGTGCTAGCAGCTTACGTCAAGGGTTGAACACTGAAGCTTTCTTT.

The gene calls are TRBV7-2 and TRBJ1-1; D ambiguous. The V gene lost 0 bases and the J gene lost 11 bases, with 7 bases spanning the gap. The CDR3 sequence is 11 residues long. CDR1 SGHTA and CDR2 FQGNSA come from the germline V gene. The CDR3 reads CASSLAIEAFF. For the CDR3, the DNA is TGTGCCAGCAGCTTAGCAATCGAGGCTTTCTTT.

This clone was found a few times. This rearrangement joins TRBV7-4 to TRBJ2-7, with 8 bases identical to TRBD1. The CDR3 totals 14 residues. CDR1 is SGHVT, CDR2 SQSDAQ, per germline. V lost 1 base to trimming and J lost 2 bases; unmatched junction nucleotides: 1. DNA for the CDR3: TGTGCCAGCAGCTTAGTGGGACAGGCCTACGAGCAGTACTTC. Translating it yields CASSLVGQAYEQYF.

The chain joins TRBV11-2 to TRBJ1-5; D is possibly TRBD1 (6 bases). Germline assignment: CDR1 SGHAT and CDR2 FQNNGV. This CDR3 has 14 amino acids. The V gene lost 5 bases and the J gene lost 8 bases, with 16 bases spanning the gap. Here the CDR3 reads CASSEQGVIEPQHF. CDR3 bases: TGTGCCAGCAGCGAACAGGGTGTAATAGAGCCCCAGCATTTT.

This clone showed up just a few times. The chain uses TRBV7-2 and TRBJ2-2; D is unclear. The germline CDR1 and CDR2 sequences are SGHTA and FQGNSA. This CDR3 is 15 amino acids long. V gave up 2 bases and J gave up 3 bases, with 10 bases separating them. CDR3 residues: CASSLSGGYTGELFF. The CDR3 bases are TGTGCCAGCAGCTTATCCGGCGGATACACCGGGGAGCTGTTTTTT.

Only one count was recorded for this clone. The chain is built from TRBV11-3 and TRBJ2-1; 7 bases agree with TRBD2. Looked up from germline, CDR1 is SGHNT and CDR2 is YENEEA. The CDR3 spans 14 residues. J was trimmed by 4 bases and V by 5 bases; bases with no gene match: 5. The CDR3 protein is CASSTGLPYNEQFF. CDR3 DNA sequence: TGTGCCAGCAGCACGGGACTACCTTACAATGAGCAGTTCTTC.

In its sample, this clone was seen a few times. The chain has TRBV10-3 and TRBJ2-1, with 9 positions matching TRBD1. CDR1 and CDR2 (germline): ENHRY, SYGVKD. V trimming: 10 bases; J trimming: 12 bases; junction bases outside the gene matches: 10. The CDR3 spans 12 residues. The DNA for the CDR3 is TGTGCCACCAAATCGACAGGGGGGAGGCAGTTCTTC. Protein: CATKSTGGRQFF.

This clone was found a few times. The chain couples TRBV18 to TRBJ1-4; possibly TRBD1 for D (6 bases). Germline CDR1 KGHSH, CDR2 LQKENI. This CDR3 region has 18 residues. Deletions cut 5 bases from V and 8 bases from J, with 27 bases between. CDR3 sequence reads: CASSSVTQQGRPREKLFF. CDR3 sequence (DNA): TGTGCCAGCTCATCTGTCACCCAACAGGGAAGGCCTAGAGAAAAACTGTTTTTT.